Listed here are 21 T cell receptor beta chains from one sample, sequenced in a study of CD8 T cells in Susac syndrome. The authors reverse transcribed about 0.45 to 1 ug RNA with random hexamers. TCRdb reprocessed the immunoSEQ multiplex PCR reads via MiXCR and lists one record per CDR3 protein. In the table there are under 85,000 distinct CDR3 sequences, 85% to 95% of which are singletons. The sequenced sample consisted of CD8+ T cells from PBMCs. Receptors originate from a human donor with multiple sclerosis.

The rearrangement uses TRBV3-1 and TRBJ1-5; tentative D call: TRBD1 (6 bases). With 0 bases removed from V and 6 bases from J, the gap between germline ends came to 18 bases. Germline V gene data show CDR1 as LGHDT and CDR2 as YNNKEL (reference sequence). This CDR3 is built from 17 residues. The CDR3 DNA reads as TGTGCCAGCAGCCAAGATCCGGGGGCCTACGGGGCTCAGCCCCAGCATTTT. Encoded protein: CASSQDPGAYGAQPQHF. The full variable domain, with the rest looked up from reference TRBV3-1 and TRBJ1-5, is DTAVSQTPKYLVTQMGNDKSIKCEQNLGHDTMYWYKQDSKKFLKIMFSYNNKELIINETVPNRFSPKSPDKAHLNLHINSLELGDSAVYFCASSQDPGAYGAQPQHFGDGTRLSIL.

This clonotype showed up just once. This chain joins TRBV18 and TRBJ2-7; 7 nucleotides align to TRBD2. The CDR3 contains 15 residues. V dropped 3 bases and J dropped 2; count of bases not matched to a gene: 7. Germline CDR1 KGHSH, CDR2 LQKENI. Here the CDR3 reads CASSPSGDYPYEQYF. CDR3 DNA sequence: TGTGCCAGCTCACCGAGCGGGGACTACCCCTACGAGCAGTACTTC.

The rearrangement uses TRBV27 and TRBJ2-1; the D gene could be TRBD1 or TRBD2 (6 bases each). Germline values: CDR1 MNHEY, CDR2 SMNVEV (reference sequence). The CDR3 totals 15 residues. Trimming removed 2 bases from V and 7 bases from J, with 15 bases in between. CDR3 sequence reads: CASSLHGGKWNEQFF. The CDR3 bases are TGTGCCAGCAGTTTACACGGGGGCAAGTGGAATGAGCAGTTCTTC.

This rearrangement joins TRBV4-1 to TRBJ1-1; 7 bases map to TRBD1. The CDR3 spans 16 residues. Germline-derived CDR1 and CDR2 are MGHRA and YSYEKL. The J segment lost 1 base and the V segment lost 2 bases, leaving 7 bases of the junction unmatched. Here the CDR3 reads CASSQKTGRENTEAFF. The CDR3 DNA is TGCGCCAGCAGCCAAAAGACAGGGAGGGAGAACACTGAAGCTTTCTTT.

The rearrangement uses TRBV7-8 and TRBJ2-7; the D is unclear. Germline V lookup: CDR1 SGHVS, CDR2 FQNEAQ. This CDR3 spans 15 amino acids. The V gene lost 5 bases and the J gene lost 0 bases, with 14 bases spanning the gap. The CDR3 DNA reads as TGTGCCAGCAGCGCGTTCACGGGTAGCTCCTACGAGCAGTACTTC. It translates to CASSAFTGSSYEQYF.

The chain combines TRBV2 with TRBJ2-1, with D perhaps being TRBD1 or TRBD2 (6 bases each). V shed 6 bases and J shed 8 bases, with 20 bases lying between them. The length of the CDR3 is 15 residues. Germline V lookup: CDR1 SNHLY, CDR2 FYNNEI. Here the CDR3 reads CASSLAEGGWDEQFF. CDR3 DNA: TGTGCCAGCAGCCTCGCCGAGGGGGGCTGGGATGAGCAGTTCTTC.

V usage is TRBV27 and J usage is TRBJ1-2; D may be TRBD1 (5 bases). V dropped 3 bases and J dropped 6 bases, with 17 bases sitting between them. The CDR3 has 15 amino acids. Germline V lookup: CDR1 MNHEY, CDR2 SMNVEV (reference sequence). DNA for the CDR3: TGTGCCAGCAGTTTGTATGGCCAGGGAGGTGATGGCTACACCTTC. This codes for CASSLYGQGGDGYTF.

This chain connects TRBV12-3 or TRBV12-4 to TRBJ2-1; tentatively, D is TRBD2 (6 bases). The V end lost 3 bases, the J end lost 0 bases, and 12 bases lay between the germline ends. The CDR3 runs 16 residues. In DNA, the CDR3 is TGTGCCAGCAGTTTGGGGGGAGTGAGCTCCTACAATGAGCAGTTCTTC. Translation: CASSLGGVSSYNEQFF.

The chain carries TRBV29-1 and TRBJ2-7, with D possibly called TRBD1 or TRBD2 (5 bases each). The CDR3 totals 14 residues. Germline CDR1 is SQVTM and CDR2 is ANQGSEA. V shed 7 bases and J shed 3 bases, with 19 bases lying between them. As DNA, the CDR3 is TGCAGCGCCGAAGACGGGACGGACAACTACGAGCAGTACTTC. Translated, it gives CSAEDGTDNYEQYF.

The CDR3 region has the DNA TGTGCCAGCAGCACCGGCTTTTTAATTGGGTATGGCTACACCTTC. It codes for CASSTGFLIGYGYTF. The rearrangement links TRBV12-3 or TRBV12-4 to TRBJ1-2; D is uncertain. Trimming stripped 6 bases from V and 5 bases from J, with 19 bases between. CDR3 size: 15 residues.

The rearrangement joins TRBV6-4 to TRBJ2-1; 9 bases are a match to TRBD2. CDR1 MRHNA and CDR2 SNTAGT come from the germline V gene. V lost 3 bases, J lost 6 bases, and 3 bases stayed unmatched. CDR3 length: 14 residues. The CDR3 region is CASSERAGGNEQFF. DNA of the CDR3: TGTGCCAGCAGTGAACGAGCGGGGGGCAATGAGCAGTTCTTC.

V gene TRBV29-1 combines with J gene TRBJ2-3; 8 bases match TRBD1. The CDR3 is made up of 13 amino acids. Trimming cost V 7 bases and J 0 bases; bases outside gene matches: 3. From germline, CDR1 is SQVTM and CDR2 ANQGSEA. CDR3 DNA: TGCAGCGGACGACAGGGGAGCACAGATACGCAGTATTTT. This encodes CSGRQGSTDTQYF.

The rearrangement links TRBV6-2 or TRBV6-3 to TRBJ2-7; 8 bases align to TRBD2. Germline CDR1 is MNHEY and CDR2 is SVGEGT. CDR3 size: 14 residues. Unmatched junction bases numbered 9, after V lost 5 bases and J lost 6 bases. Here the CDR3 DNA reads TGTGCCAGCAGTCCTAGGACTAGCTCGCTCGAGCAGTACTTC. Its protein product is CASSPRTSSLEQYF.

The count of this clonotype is one. The gene calls are TRBV18 and TRBJ2-7, with TRBD1 matching 10 bases. The CDR3 has 13 residues. Per the germline V gene, CDR1 is KGHSH and CDR2 is LQKENI. J was trimmed by 4 bases and V by 6 bases; bases with no gene match: 3. CDR3 residues: CASSGTGEYEQYF. CDR3 coding DNA: TGTGCCAGCTCTGGGACAGGGGAATACGAGCAGTACTTC.

The chain joins TRBV7-2 to TRBJ2-1; the match to TRBD2 covers 11 bases. This CDR3 spans 15 amino acids. Germline CDR1 SGHTA, CDR2 FQGNSA. With 6 bases clipped from V and 3 bases from J, the junction kept 4 bases outside the gene matches. CDR3 bases: TGTGCCAGCAGACCCCTAGCGGGAGGCTACAATGAGCAGTTCTTC. The encoded protein is CASRPLAGGYNEQFF.

V gene TRBV20-1 combines with J gene TRBJ2-7; D may match TRBD1 or TRBD2 (5 bases each). The CDR3 length is 12 residues. The germline V gene encodes CDR1 DFQATT and CDR2 SNEGSKA (reference sequence). As DNA, the CDR3 is TGCAGCCCTAGGGACCCAGCCTACGAGCAGTACTTC. Translated, it gives CSPRDPAYEQYF.

V is TRBV29-1 and J is TRBJ2-2; possibly TRBD2 for D (5 bases). V lost 1 base and J lost 7, with 10 bases in between. The germline CDR1 and CDR2 sequences are SQVTM and ANQGSEA. CDR3 length: 13 amino acids. CDR3 DNA: TGCAGCGTTGAAGGATTAGCGTACGGGGAGCTGTTTTTT. Protein product: CSVEGLAYGELFF.

The CDR3 DNA is TGTGCCAGCAGCCACGGGACTCCAAAGACCCAGTACTTC. It specifies CASSHGTPKTQYF. The chain employs TRBV3-1 and TRBJ2-5; the D gene is possibly TRBD2 (6 bases). The CDR3 consists of 13 residues. The germline V gene encodes CDR1 LGHDT and CDR2 YNNKEL (reference sequence). The ends were cut back, 3 bases at V and 6 bases at J, with 11 bases in the middle.

The chain is built from TRBV28 and TRBJ1-6; 8 positions agree with TRBD1. V shed 6 bases, J shed 2 bases, and the junction held 9 bases outside the gene matches. The CDR3 totals 17 residues. CDR1 and CDR2 from the germline V gene are MDHEN and SYDVKM. CDR3 nucleotides: TGTGCCAGCAGCCCAGGGGCAGGGGGCCCCTATAATTCACCCCTCCACTTT. This codes for CASSPGAGGPYNSPLHF.

The CDR3 DNA sequence: TGTGCCAGCAGCGTAGGCCACCGAAATAGAGAGACCCAGTACTTC. This encodes CASSVGHRNRETQYF. The chain is built from TRBV9 and TRBJ2-5; D not resolved. This CDR3 is 15 amino acids long. Germline V CDR1 and CDR2: SGDLS, YYNGEE. The germline V and J ends were trimmed by 0 bases and 4 bases, with 13 bases remaining between them. Supplemented by reference TRBV9 and TRBJ2-5, the full variable domain reads DSGVTQTPKHLITATGQRVTLRCSPRSGDLSVYWYQQSLDQGLQFLIQYYNGEERAKGNILERFSAQQFPDLHSELNLSSLELGDSALYFCASSVGHRNRETQYFGPGTRLLVL.

The chain is built from TRBV4-1 and TRBJ2-1; a weak D match, TRBD1 (6 bases). Germline V lookup: CDR1 MGHRA, CDR2 YSYEKL. Between the trimmed V and J ends, which lost 1 base and 5 bases, there was a span of 9 bases. The CDR3 loop spans 14 amino acids. The CDR3 is CASSQVAGDNEQFF. CDR3 in DNA: TGCGCCAGCAGCCAAGTGGCAGGGGACAATGAGCAGTTCTTC.